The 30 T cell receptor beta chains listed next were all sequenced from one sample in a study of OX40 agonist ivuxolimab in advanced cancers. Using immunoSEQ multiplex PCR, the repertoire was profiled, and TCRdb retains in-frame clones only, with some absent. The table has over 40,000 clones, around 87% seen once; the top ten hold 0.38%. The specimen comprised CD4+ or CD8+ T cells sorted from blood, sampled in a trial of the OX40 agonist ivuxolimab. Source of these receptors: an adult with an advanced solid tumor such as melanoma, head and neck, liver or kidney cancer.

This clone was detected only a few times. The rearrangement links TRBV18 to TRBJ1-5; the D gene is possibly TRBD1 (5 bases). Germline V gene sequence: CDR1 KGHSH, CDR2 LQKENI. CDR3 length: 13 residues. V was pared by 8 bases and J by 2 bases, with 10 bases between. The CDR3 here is CASTDMRNQPQHF. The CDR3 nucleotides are TGTGCCAGCACGGACATGCGCAATCAGCCCCAGCATTTT.

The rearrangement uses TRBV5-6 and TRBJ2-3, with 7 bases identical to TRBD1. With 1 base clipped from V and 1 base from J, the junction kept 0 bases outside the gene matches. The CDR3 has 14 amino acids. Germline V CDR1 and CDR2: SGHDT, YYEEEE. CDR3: CASSLRGRTDTQYF. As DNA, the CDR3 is TGTGCCAGCAGCTTGAGGGGGCGCACAGATACGCAGTATTTT. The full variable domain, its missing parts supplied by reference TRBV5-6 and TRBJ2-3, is DAGVTQSPTHLIKTRGQQVTLRCSPKSGHDTVSWYQQALGQGPQFIFQYYEEEERQRGNFPDRFSGHQFPNYSSELNVNALLLGDSALYLCASSLRGRTDTQYFGPGTRLTVL.

This CDR3 reads CASSQNDRNTEAFF. As DNA, the CDR3 is TGTGCCAGCAGCCAAAACGACAGGAACACTGAAGCTTTCTTT. The genes are TRBV7-8 and TRBJ1-1, with D possibly matching TRBD1 (5 bases). Germline lookup yields CDR1 SGHVS and CDR2 FQNEAQ. The CDR3 is 14 residues long. Trimming shortened V by 5 bases and J by 1 base, and 11 bases separated the two germline ends. Supplemented by reference TRBV7-8 and TRBJ1-1, the full variable domain reads GAGVSQSPRYKVAKRGQDVALRCDPISGHVSLFWYQQALGQGPEFLTYFQNEAQLDKSGLPSDRFFAERPEGSVSTLKIQRTQQEDSAVYLCASSQNDRNTEAFFGQGTRLTVV.

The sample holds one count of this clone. CDR3 in DNA: TGTGCCAGTAGTAAGGGGGGATTGGAGACCCAGTACTTC. It yields the protein CASSKGGLETQYF. The rearrangement links TRBV19 to TRBJ2-5; either TRBD1 or TRBD2 may supply D (6 bases each). The CDR3 is made up of 13 amino acids. The V end was cut by 4 bases, the J end by 5 bases, with 11 bases between. Germline V lookup: CDR1 LNHDA, CDR2 SQIVND (reference sequence).

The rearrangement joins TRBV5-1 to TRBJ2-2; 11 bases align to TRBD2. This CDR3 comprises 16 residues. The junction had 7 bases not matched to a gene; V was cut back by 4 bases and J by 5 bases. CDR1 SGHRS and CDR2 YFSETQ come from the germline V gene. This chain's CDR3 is CASSPGLAGLTGELFF. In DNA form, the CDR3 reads TGCGCCAGCAGCCCAGGACTAGCGGGTCTAACCGGGGAGCTGTTTTTT. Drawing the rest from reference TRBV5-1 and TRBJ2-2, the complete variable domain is KAGVTQTPRYLIKTRGQQVTLSCSPISGHRSVSWYQQTPGQGLQFLFEYFSETQRNKGNFPGRFSGRQFSNSRSEMNVSTLELGDSALYLCASSPGLAGLTGELFFGEGSRLTVL.

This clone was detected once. The DNA of the CDR3 is TGTGCCAGCAGCGTAGCAGGGGGCCGCAATCAGCCCCAGCATTTT. Translated, it gives CASSVAGGRNQPQHF. The V call is TRBV11-2, the J call TRBJ1-5; 8 bases line up with TRBD1. Germline lookup yields CDR1 SGHAT and CDR2 FQNNGV. With 5 bases clipped from V and 2 bases from J, the junction kept 5 bases outside the gene matches. The CDR3 contains 15 residues.

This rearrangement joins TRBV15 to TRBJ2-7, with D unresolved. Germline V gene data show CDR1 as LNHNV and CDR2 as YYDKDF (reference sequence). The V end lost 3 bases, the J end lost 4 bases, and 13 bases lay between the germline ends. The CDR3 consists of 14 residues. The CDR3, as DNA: TGTGCCACCAGCAGGGGTCTAGTCGGGTACGAGCAGTACTTC. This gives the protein CATSRGLVGYEQYF.

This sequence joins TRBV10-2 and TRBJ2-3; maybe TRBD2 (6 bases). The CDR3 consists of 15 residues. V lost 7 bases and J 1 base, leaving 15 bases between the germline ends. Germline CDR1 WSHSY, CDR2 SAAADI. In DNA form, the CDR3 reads TGCGCCAGCATAGCGGACTACGATCGCACAGATACGCAGTATTTT. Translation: CASIADYDRTDTQYF.

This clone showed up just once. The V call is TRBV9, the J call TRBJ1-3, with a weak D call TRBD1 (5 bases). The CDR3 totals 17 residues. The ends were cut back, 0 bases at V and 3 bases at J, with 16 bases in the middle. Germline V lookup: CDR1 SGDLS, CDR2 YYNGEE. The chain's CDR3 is CASSVGGGRVYGNTIYF. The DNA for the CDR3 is TGTGCCAGCAGCGTAGGAGGAGGCAGGGTTTATGGAAACACCATATATTTT. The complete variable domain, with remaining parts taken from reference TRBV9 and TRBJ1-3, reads DSGVTQTPKHLITATGQRVTLRCSPRSGDLSVYWYQQSLDQGLQFLIQYYNGEERAKGNILERFSAQQFPDLHSELNLSSLELGDSALYFCASSVGGGRVYGNTIYFGEGSWLTVV.

The CDR3 nucleotides read TGTGCCAGCGGCTGGACAGGGAGGAGATATGGCTACACCTTC. This encodes CASGWTGRRYGYTF. This sequence joins TRBV9 and TRBJ1-2, with 8 positions matching TRBD1. The V segment lost 7 bases and the J segment 5 bases; nucleotides outside the gene matches: 10. This CDR3 is 14 amino acids long. Germline loops: CDR1 SGDLS, CDR2 YYNGEE.

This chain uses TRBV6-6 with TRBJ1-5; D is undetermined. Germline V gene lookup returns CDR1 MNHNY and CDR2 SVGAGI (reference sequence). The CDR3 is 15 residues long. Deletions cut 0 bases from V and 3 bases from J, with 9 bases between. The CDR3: CASSYSELTNQPQHF. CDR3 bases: TGTGCCAGCAGTTACTCTGAGCTCACCAATCAGCCCCAGCATTTT.

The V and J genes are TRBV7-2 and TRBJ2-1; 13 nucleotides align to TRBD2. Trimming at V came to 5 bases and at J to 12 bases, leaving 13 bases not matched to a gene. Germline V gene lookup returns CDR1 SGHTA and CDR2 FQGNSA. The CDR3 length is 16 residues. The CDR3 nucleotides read TGTGCCAGCAGCAAATCCGGGGGGACTAGCGGGGCCGGGCAGTTCTTC. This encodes CASSKSGGTSGAGQFF.

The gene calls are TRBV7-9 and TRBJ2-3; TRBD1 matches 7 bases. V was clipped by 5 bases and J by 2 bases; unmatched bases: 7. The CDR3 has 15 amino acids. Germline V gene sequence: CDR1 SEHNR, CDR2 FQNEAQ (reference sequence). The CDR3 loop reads CASSQRDSNTDTQYF. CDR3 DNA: TGTGCCAGCAGCCAAAGGGACAGTAACACAGATACGCAGTATTTT. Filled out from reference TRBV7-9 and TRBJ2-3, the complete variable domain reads DTGVSQNPRHKITKRGQNVTFRCDPISEHNRLYWYRQTLGQGPEFLTYFQNEAQLEKSRLLSDRFSAERPKGSFSTLEIQRTEQGDSAMYLCASSQRDSNTDTQYFGPGTRLTVL.

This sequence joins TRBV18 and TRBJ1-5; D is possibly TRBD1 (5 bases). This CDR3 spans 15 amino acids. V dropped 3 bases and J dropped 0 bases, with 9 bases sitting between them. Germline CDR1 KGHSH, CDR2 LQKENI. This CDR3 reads CASSPSRDSNQPQHF. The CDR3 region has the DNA TGTGCCAGCTCACCCTCCAGGGATAGCAATCAGCCCCAGCATTTT. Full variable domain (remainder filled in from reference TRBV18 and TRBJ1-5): NAGVMQNPRHLVRRRGQEARLRCSPMKGHSHVYWYRQLPEEGLKFMVYLQKENIIDESGMPKERFSAEFPKEGPSILRIQQVVRGDSAAYFCASSPSRDSNQPQHFGDGTRLSIL.

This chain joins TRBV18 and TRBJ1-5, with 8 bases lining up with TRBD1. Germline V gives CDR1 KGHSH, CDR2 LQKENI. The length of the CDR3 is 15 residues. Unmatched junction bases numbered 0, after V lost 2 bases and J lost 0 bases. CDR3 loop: CASSPGQGSNQPQHF. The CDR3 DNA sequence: TGTGCCAGCTCACCAGGACAGGGTAGCAATCAGCCCCAGCATTTT. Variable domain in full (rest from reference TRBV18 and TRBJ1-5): NAGVMQNPRHLVRRRGQEARLRCSPMKGHSHVYWYRQLPEEGLKFMVYLQKENIIDESGMPKERFSAEFPKEGPSILRIQQVVRGDSAAYFCASSPGQGSNQPQHFGDGTRLSIL.

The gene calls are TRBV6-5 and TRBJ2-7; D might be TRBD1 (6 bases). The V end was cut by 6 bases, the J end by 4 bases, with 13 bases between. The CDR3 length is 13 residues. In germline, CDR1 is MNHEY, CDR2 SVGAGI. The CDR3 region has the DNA TGTGCCAGCAGGGAGACAGGCACGTACGAGCAGTACTTC. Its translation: CASRETGTYEQYF.

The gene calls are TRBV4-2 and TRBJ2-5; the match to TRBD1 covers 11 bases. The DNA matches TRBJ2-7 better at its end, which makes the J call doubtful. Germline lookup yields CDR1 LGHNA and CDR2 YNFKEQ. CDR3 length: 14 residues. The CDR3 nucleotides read TGTGCCAGCAGCCTCGGACAGGGGGCAATCGAGCAGTACTTC. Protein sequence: CASSLGQGAIEQYF.

CDR3 region: CASSVDFQGSTEAFF. The CDR3 region has the DNA TGTGCCAGCAGCGTAGATTTCCAGGGTTCGACTGAAGCTTTCTTT. The genes are TRBV9 and TRBJ1-1; perhaps TRBD1 as D (5 bases). The CDR3 sequence is 15 residues long. Germline CDR1 and CDR2: SGDLS and YYNGEE. V lost 0 bases and J lost 5, with 14 bases in between.

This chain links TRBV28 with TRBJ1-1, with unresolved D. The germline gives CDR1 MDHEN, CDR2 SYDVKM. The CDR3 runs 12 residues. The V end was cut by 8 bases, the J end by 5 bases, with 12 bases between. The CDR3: CASVSVGTEAFF. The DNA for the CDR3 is TGTGCCAGCGTGAGTGTGGGGACTGAAGCTTTCTTT.

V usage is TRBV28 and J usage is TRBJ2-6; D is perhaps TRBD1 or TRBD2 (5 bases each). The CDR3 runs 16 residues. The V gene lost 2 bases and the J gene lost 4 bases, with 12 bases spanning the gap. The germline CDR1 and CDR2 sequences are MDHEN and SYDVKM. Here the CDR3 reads CASSLPGGPGANVLTF. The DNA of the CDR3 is TGTGCCAGCAGTTTACCTGGGGGACCAGGGGCCAACGTCCTGACTTTC.

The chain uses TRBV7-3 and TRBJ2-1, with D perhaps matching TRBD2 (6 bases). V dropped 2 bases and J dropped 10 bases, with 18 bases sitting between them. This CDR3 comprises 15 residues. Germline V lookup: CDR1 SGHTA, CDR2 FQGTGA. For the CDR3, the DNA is TGTGCCAGCAGCTTATATCCAGGCCTGCGGGGAGAGCAGTTCTTC. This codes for CASSLYPGLRGEQFF.

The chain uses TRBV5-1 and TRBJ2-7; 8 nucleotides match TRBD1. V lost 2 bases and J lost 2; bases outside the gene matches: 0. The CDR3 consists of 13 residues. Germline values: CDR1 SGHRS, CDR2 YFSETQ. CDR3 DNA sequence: TGCGCCAGCAGCTTACAGGGGGCCTACGAGCAGTACTTC. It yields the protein CASSLQGAYEQYF.

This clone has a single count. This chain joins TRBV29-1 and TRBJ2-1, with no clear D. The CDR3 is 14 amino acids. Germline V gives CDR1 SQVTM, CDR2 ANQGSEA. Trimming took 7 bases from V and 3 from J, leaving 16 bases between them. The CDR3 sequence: CSALDRVGYNEQFF. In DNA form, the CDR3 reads TGCAGCGCCCTCGACCGGGTGGGCTACAATGAGCAGTTCTTC.

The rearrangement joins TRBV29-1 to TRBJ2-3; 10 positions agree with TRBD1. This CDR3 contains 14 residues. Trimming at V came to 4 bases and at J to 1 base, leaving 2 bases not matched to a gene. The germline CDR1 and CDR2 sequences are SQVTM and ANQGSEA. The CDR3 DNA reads TGCAGCGTTGGGGGACAGGGGCGCACAGATACGCAGTATTTT. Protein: CSVGGQGRTDTQYF.

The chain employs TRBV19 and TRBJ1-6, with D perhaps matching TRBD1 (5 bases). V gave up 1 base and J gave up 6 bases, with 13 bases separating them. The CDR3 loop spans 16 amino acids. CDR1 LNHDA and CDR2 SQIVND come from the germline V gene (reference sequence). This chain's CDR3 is CASSIAFGTPNSPLHF. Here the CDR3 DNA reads TGTGCCAGTAGTATAGCCTTCGGGACCCCTAATTCACCCCTCCACTTT.

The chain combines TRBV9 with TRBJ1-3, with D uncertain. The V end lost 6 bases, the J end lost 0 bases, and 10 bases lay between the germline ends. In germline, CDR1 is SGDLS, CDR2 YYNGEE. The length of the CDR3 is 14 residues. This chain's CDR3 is CASMAGSSGNTIYF. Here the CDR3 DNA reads TGTGCCAGCATGGCGGGGTCCTCTGGAAACACCATATATTTT.

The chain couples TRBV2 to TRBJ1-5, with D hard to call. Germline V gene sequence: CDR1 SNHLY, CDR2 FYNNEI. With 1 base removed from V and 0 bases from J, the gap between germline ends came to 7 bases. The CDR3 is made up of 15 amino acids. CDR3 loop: CASSEESFSNQPQHF. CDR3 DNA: TGTGCCAGCAGTGAAGAAAGCTTTAGCAATCAGCCCCAGCATTTT.

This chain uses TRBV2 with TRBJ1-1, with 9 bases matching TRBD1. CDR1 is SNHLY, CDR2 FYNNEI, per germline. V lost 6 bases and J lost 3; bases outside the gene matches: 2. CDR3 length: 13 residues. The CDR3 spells CASRDRGHTEAFF. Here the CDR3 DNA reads TGTGCCAGCAGGGACAGGGGTCACACTGAAGCTTTCTTT.

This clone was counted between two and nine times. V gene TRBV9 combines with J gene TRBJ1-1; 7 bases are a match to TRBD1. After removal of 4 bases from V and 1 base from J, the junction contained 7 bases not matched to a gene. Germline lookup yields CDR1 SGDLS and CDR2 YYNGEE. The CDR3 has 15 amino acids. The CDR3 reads CASSPRDSWNTEAFF. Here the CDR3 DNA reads TGTGCCAGCAGCCCCCGGGACAGTTGGAACACTGAAGCTTTCTTT.

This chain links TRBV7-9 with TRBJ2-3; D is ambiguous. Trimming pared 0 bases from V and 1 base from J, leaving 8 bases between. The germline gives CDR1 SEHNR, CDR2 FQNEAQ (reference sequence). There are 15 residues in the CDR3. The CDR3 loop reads CASSLAVVRTDTQYF. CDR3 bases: TGTGCCAGCAGCTTAGCGGTGGTCCGCACAGATACGCAGTATTTT.